These 22 T cell receptor beta chains came from one sample sequenced in a study of cytomegalovirus exposure and HLA in healthy donors. PCR employed 60 Vbeta and 13 Jbeta primers. Clones were sequenced by immunoSEQ multiplex PCR, and TCRdb holds only the in-frame ones, with some missing. Here the sample spans some 170,000 clones, about 81% being singletons. Specimen: PBMCs. The source is a young woman in good health and CMV-seronegative.

The CDR3 reads CAISEFRESTDTQYF. The CDR3 bases are TGTGCCATCAGTGAGTTCAGGGAAAGCACAGATACGCAGTATTTT. V gene TRBV10-3 combines with J gene TRBJ2-3, with D perhaps matching TRBD1 (5 bases). This CDR3 spans 15 amino acids. Trimming removed 1 base from V and 0 bases from J, with 8 bases in between. The germline V gene encodes CDR1 ENHRY and CDR2 SYGVKD.

Only one count was recorded for this clone. The V call is TRBV27, the J call TRBJ2-1; 10 nucleotides match TRBD2. The CDR3 runs to 17 residues. In germline, CDR1 is MNHEY, CDR2 SMNVEV (reference sequence). The junction had 11 bases not matched to a gene; V was cut back by 1 base and J by 8 bases. DNA of the CDR3: TGTGCCAGCAGTTTATTTAGAGCGGGAGGGGGGGACGATGAGCAGTTCTTC. This translates into CASSLFRAGGGDDEQFF.

This chain links TRBV19 with TRBJ2-5; 9 bases map to TRBD2. The CDR3 length is 14 residues. CDR1 LNHDA and CDR2 SQIVND come from the germline V gene (reference sequence). Trimming removed 8 bases from V and 2 bases from J; junction bases left unmatched: 6. The DNA of the CDR3 is TGTGCCAGTGGACTAGCGAGTCATCAAGAGACCCAGTACTTC. Its protein product is CASGLASHQETQYF. The whole variable domain, filled in from reference TRBV19 and TRBJ2-5, reads DGGITQSPKYLFRKEGQNVTLSCEQNLNHDAMYWYRQDPGQGLRLIYYSQIVNDFQKGDIAEGYSVSREKKESFPLTVTSAQKNPTAFYLCASGLASHQETQYFGPGTRLLVL.

The rearrangement uses TRBV4-2 and TRBJ2-7; D may be TRBD2 (7 bases). V lost 0 bases and J 5 bases, leaving 14 bases between the germline ends. CDR1 is LGHNA, CDR2 YNFKEQ, per germline. CDR3 length: 15 amino acids. The CDR3 coding sequence is TGTGCCAGCAGCCAAGATGGAGGGGGGGCGGACGAGCAGTACTTC. It yields the protein CASSQDGGGADEQYF.

This chain connects TRBV10-3 to TRBJ2-1; 9 nucleotides align to TRBD2. The CDR3 totals 13 residues. Germline assignment: CDR1 ENHRY and CDR2 SYGVKD. The J segment lost 15 bases and the V segment lost 6 bases, leaving 12 bases of the junction unmatched. The CDR3 spells CAIRASGIEYGFF. The CDR3 DNA follows: TGTGCCATCAGGGCTAGCGGGATCGAATATGGGTTCTTC.

This clone was counted a single time. V and J are TRBV19 and TRBJ1-2, with TRBD1 matching 10 bases. The CDR3 sequence is 14 residues long. The junction had 6 bases not matched to a gene; V was cut back by 5 bases and J by 6 bases. Per germline, CDR1 LNHDA and CDR2 SQIVND (reference sequence). In DNA form, the CDR3 reads TGTGCCAGTAGTTCGCTGGACAGGGGGAATGGCTACACCTTC. As protein: CASSSLDRGNGYTF. Supplemented by reference TRBV19 and TRBJ1-2, the full variable domain reads DGGITQSPKYLFRKEGQNVTLSCEQNLNHDAMYWYRQDPGQGLRLIYYSQIVNDFQKGDIAEGYSVSREKKESFPLTVTSAQKNPTAFYLCASSSLDRGNGYTFGSGTRLTVV.

The table lists this clone with a count of one. The chain is built from TRBV2 and TRBJ1-5; possibly TRBD1 for D (5 bases). Germline CDR1 SNHLY, CDR2 FYNNEI. The CDR3 totals 15 residues. V was pared by 7 bases and J by 0 bases, with 13 bases between. The CDR3 DNA follows: TGTGCCAGCACTAAGGGGCCAGATAGCAATCAGCCCCAGCATTTT. Its protein product is CASTKGPDSNQPQHF. Based on the CDR3 plus reference TRBV2 and TRBJ1-5, the full variable domain is EPEVTQTPSHQVTQMGQEVILRCVPISNHLYFYWYRQILGQKVEFLVSFYNNEISEKSEIFDDQFSVERPDGSNFTLKIRSTKLEDSAMYFCASTKGPDSNQPQHFGDGTRLSIL.

The genes are TRBV7-9 and TRBJ2-1, with 8 bases fitting TRBD2. This CDR3 has 17 amino acids. Per the germline V gene, CDR1 is SEHNR and CDR2 is FQNEAQ (reference sequence). V lost 11 bases, J lost 0 bases, and 15 bases stayed unmatched. CDR3 nucleotides: TGTGCCGTAGGACCAGGTAGCGGGGCGAGCTCCTACAATGAGCAGTTCTTC. Protein sequence: CAVGPGSGASSYNEQFF.

This chain connects TRBV7-6 to TRBJ1-1; no clear D. V gave up 7 bases and J gave up 5 bases, with 14 bases separating them. The CDR3 is made up of 13 amino acids. Looked up from germline, CDR1 is SGHVS and CDR2 is FNYEAQ. The CDR3 spells CASTPNLWTEAFF. CDR3 bases: TGTGCCAGCACCCCTAATCTGTGGACTGAAGCTTTCTTT.

The chain recombines TRBV19 with TRBJ1-2, with 8 bases identical to TRBD1. This CDR3 is 15 amino acids long. Germline CDR1 and CDR2: LNHDA and SQIVND (reference sequence). V was pared by 4 bases and J by 3 bases, with 7 bases of the junction left unmatched. CDR3 nucleotides: TGTGCCAGTAGTAATCCGGGACAGGCAGACTATGGCTACACCTTC. Amino acid sequence: CASSNPGQADYGYTF.

The V call is TRBV4-2, the J call TRBJ1-1; possible D gene TRBD1, 5 bases. V was trimmed by 3 bases and J by 5 bases, leaving 10 bases between them. CDR3 length equals 13 residues. CDR1 LGHNA and CDR2 YNFKEQ come from the germline V gene. This chain's CDR3 is CASSHQGLTEAFF. DNA of the CDR3: TGTGCCAGCAGCCATCAGGGATTGACTGAAGCTTTCTTT.

The rearrangement uses TRBV29-1 and TRBJ1-1, with 7 bases fitting TRBD1. Looked up from germline, CDR1 is SQVTM and CDR2 is ANQGSEA. V was clipped by 5 bases and J by 4 bases; unmatched bases: 10. The CDR3 length is 14 residues. CDR3: CSVSGRQGSTEAFF. The CDR3, as DNA: TGCAGCGTTTCGGGTCGACAGGGAAGCACTGAAGCTTTCTTT.

The gene calls are TRBV7-3 and TRBJ2-5, with D tentatively TRBD2 (5 bases). The last part of the DNA fits TRBJ2-7 better; the J call may be wrong. This CDR3 comprises 14 residues. Germline V lookup: CDR1 SGHTA, CDR2 FQGTGA. CDR3 DNA sequence: TGTGCCAGCAGCTTAGATCGCGAGGGCTACGAGCAGTACTTC. Translation: CASSLDREGYEQYF.

The genes are TRBV6-6 and TRBJ1-5; 7 bases line up with TRBD1. V was pared by 5 bases and J by 6 bases, with 4 bases of the junction left unmatched. CDR3 length equals 13 residues. Per germline, CDR1 MNHNY and CDR2 SVGAGI (reference sequence). The CDR3 spells CASSGQAAQPQHF. In DNA form, the CDR3 reads TGTGCCAGCAGTGGACAGGCGGCTCAGCCCCAGCATTTT.

The genes are TRBV7-9 and TRBJ1-5; no reliable D call. With 1 base removed from V and 5 bases from J, the gap between germline ends came to 6 bases. Germline CDR1 and CDR2: SEHNR and FQNEAQ (reference sequence). This CDR3 is built from 13 residues. CDR3 DNA: TGTGCCAGCAGCTTAGATCAGGATCAGCCCCAGCATTTT. This codes for CASSLDQDQPQHF.

V usage is TRBV7-8 and J usage is TRBJ1-5; D unresolved. V shed 4 bases and J shed 5 bases, with 12 bases lying between them. This CDR3 has 14 residues. Germline V gene sequence: CDR1 SGHVS, CDR2 FQNEAQ. The CDR3: CASSSKSADQPQHF. The CDR3 region has the DNA TGTGCCAGCAGCTCCAAAAGCGCAGATCAGCCCCAGCATTTT.

V usage is TRBV19 and J usage is TRBJ1-2; D might be TRBD1 (6 bases). Germline V gene sequence: CDR1 LNHDA, CDR2 SQIVND (reference sequence). The CDR3 loop spans 12 amino acids. The V gene lost 4 bases and the J gene lost 5 bases, with 8 bases spanning the gap. Written as DNA, the CDR3 is TGTGCCAGTAGTACGGGACAATATGGCTACACCTTC. It specifies CASSTGQYGYTF.

The chain employs TRBV19 and TRBJ1-5; TRBD1 matches 9 bases. CDR1 LNHDA and CDR2 SQIVND come from the germline V gene (reference sequence). After removal of 0 bases from V and 7 bases from J, the junction contained 19 bases not matched to a gene. CDR3 size: 20 residues. For the CDR3, the DNA is TGTGCCAGTAGTATAGATCGAAGTGGGGGACAGGGATCGACGGAACAGCCCCAGCATTTT. It codes for CASSIDRSGGQGSTEQPQHF.

This clone was observed a handful of times. V is TRBV27 and J is TRBJ2-7; a possible D gene is TRBD1 (5 bases). The germline V gene encodes CDR1 MNHEY and CDR2 SMNVEV (reference sequence). The CDR3 loop spans 15 amino acids. V shed 6 bases and J shed 3 bases, with 18 bases lying between them. This chain's CDR3 is CASSPAAGKNYEQYF. The CDR3 DNA reads TGTGCCAGCAGCCCCGCGGCAGGGAAGAACTACGAGCAGTACTTC.

V gene TRBV7-2 combines with J gene TRBJ2-1; TRBD2 is a possible D gene (6 bases). Trimming pared 4 bases from V and 6 bases from J, leaving 22 bases between. Per the germline V gene, CDR1 is SGHTA and CDR2 is FQGNSA. This CDR3 has 17 amino acids. CDR3: CASSSPPVTRQANEQFF. For the CDR3, the DNA is TGTGCCAGCAGCTCACCCCCGGTGACTAGGCAGGCCAATGAGCAGTTCTTC.

The rearrangement uses TRBV2 and TRBJ1-5; 8 bases agree with TRBD1. The germline CDR1 and CDR2 sequences are SNHLY and FYNNEI. This CDR3 is 14 amino acids long. The V segment lost 9 bases and the J segment 1 base; nucleotides outside the gene matches: 5. CDR3 coding DNA: TGTGCCAGTAATGACAGGGGAAGCAATCAGCCCCAGCATTTT. Its protein product is CASNDRGSNQPQHF.

Worth noting for this clone: Other DNA variants within this sample encode the same CDR3. The chain carries TRBV9 and TRBJ2-1; D unclear. V dropped 3 bases and J dropped 7 bases, with 17 bases sitting between them. This CDR3 spans 15 amino acids. CDR1 is SGDLS, CDR2 YYNGEE, per germline. CDR3 bases: TGTGCCAGCAGCGGCCGAGACTCTCCAGATAATGAGCAGTTCTTC. This sequence encodes CASSGRDSPDNEQFF.